The clone carrying this TCR beta chain has more than one count but fewer than ten. Its specificity is not known. Germline V gives CDR1 SGHVS, CDR2 FQNEAQ. This CDR3 comprises 15 residues. J was trimmed by 7 bases and V by 4 bases; bases with no gene match: 10. The data are from a study of response to subunit inactivated influenza vaccine. Study conclusions and caveats: After each seasonal influenza vaccination, few new T cells are recruited, the authors suggested.

TCRdb analysed the RT-PCR reads with MiXCR anew, one entry per CDR3 protein. The sample yields approximately 520,000 distinct CDR3 sequences, roughly 23% seen once. This material consisted of CD4+ T cells sorted from PBMCs, taken 4 to 6 days after vaccination. The origin of this receptor is a middle-aged man who received an inactivated influenza vaccine. The rearrangement joins TRBV7-8 to TRBJ2-1; TRBD1 matches 7 bases. CDR3: CASSSEGAVLNEQFF. The DNA of the CDR3 is TGTGCCAGCAGCTCCGAGGGGGCGGTATTGAATGAGCAGTTCTTC.